What follows is one TCR beta chain and its context. Its target is unknown. At the DNA level, this CDR3 is encoded by other sequences in the same sample as well. Vbeta (60) and Jbeta (13) primers were used in the PCR. The method was immunoSEQ multiplex PCR; TCRdb's version includes in-frame clones alone and lacks a portion of them. This table holds some 160,000 clones, 70% to 80% found once. The sample is drawn from a study of cytomegalovirus exposure and HLA in healthy donors. Study information: Within an early data release were around 87 million unique TCRs drawn from HLA-typed donors. Points from the study as a whole: Within an earlier analysis, most TCR beta V segments proved productive either about 90% or about 30% of the time. As a later analysis showed, a missense DCLRE1C variant was linked to trimming of TCR beta V- and J-genes.

Germline CDR1 MGHRA, CDR2 YSYEKL. V was cut by 0 bases and J by 0 bases, with 12 bases left in between. The CDR3 length is 16 residues. This sequence joins TRBV4-1 and TRBJ2-7; maybe TRBD2 (6 bases). The sequence came from a male donor in good health and CMV-seronegative. Sequences were obtained from PBMCs. The CDR3 nucleotides are TGCGCCAGCAGCCAAGAAGGGACTGGCATCTCCTACGAGCAGTACTTC. It translates to CASSQEGTGISYEQYF.